The entry below describes one T cell receptor (beta chain). CDR1 and CDR2 (germline): GTSNPN, SVGIG (reference sequence). The V end lost 3 bases, the J end lost 6 bases, and 8 bases lay between the germline ends. This CDR3 contains 11 residues. The entry originates in a study of PD-1 blockade in classical Hodgkin lymphoma. The repertoire was sequenced with immunoSEQ multiplex PCR; TCRdb's copy has only in-frame clones and lacks some. There are about 90,000 clones in the sample; less than 95% occur only once, and 2.5% to 3.5% lies in the top ten. The time point denotes: cycle 4 day 1 (C4D1), after six to seven weeks of nivolumab. Every patient had relapsed following autologous stem cell transplantation, and cohorts differed in brentuximab vedotin exposure.

The clonotype comes from a human donor with classical Hodgkin lymphoma. The source was peripheral blood mononuclear cells (PBMCs), collected before the fourth cycle of nivolumab. This sequence joins TRBV30 and TRBJ1-2; D is perhaps TRBD1 (5 bases). For the CDR3, the DNA is TGTGCCTGGAGCGCAGGGAATGGCTACACCTTC. Its translation: CAWSAGNGYTF.